The rows below give T cell receptor beta chains drawn from one sample of a study of OX40 agonist ivuxolimab in advanced cancers. Measured with immunoSEQ multiplex PCR; TCRdb has only the in-frame clones, and not every one. Of 56,000 or so clones detected, about 83% appear once; the ten largest clones hold 4% to 5.5%. Material: CD4+ or CD8+ T cells sorted from blood, obtained in a trial of the OX40 agonist ivuxolimab. These receptors originate from an adult with an advanced solid tumor such as melanoma, head and neck, liver or kidney cancer. The CDR3 runs from the conserved cysteine through the conserved F or W. A D gene is named only where the DNA matches it firmly. Clone size is stated in some rows and not others, as once, few, many or a class when expanded.

DNA: TGTGCCAGCAGCAACCAGGGACAGAATTTCTACGAGCAGTACTTC
CDR3: CASSNQGQNFYEQYF
V: TRBV6-5
size: NA
D: TRBD1
J: TRBJ2-7

DNA: TGTGCCAGCAGCTTAGGACAGACGAACACTGAAGCTTTCTTT
CDR3: CASSLGQTNTEAFF
V: TRBV7-9
size: NA
D: NA
J: TRBJ1-1

DNA: TGTGCCAGCGAAAGGGGGCGGAATGAAAAACTGTTTTTT
CDR3: CASERGRNEKLFF
V: TRBV7-8
size: NA
D: TRBD1
J: TRBJ1-4

DNA: TGTGCCAGCAGTTCCTCCTGGGGAAAGCCGAACTCCTATAATTCACCCCTCCACTTT
CDR3: CASSSSWGKPNSYNSPLHF
V: TRBV28
size: NA
D: NA
J: TRBJ1-6

DNA: TGCGCCAGCAGCTTGTCGACTAGCGGGAGTGCCGGGGAGCTGTTTTTT
CDR3: CASSLSTSGSAGELFF
V: TRBV5-1
size: NA
D: TRBD2
J: TRBJ2-2

DNA: TGTGCCAGCAGCGAATTAGGGTCAAGGGCACAAGAGACCCAGTACTTC
CDR3: CASSELGSRAQETQYF
V: TRBV5-6
size: NA
D: NA
J: TRBJ2-5

DNA: TGTGCCACCCAGCCGCTGACAAGTGGAACAGATACGCAGTATTTT
CDR3: CATQPLTSGTDTQYF
V: TRBV25-1
size: NA
D: NA
J: TRBJ2-3

DNA: TGTGCCAGCAGTTTAATACAGGGGGGAGACGGCTACACCTTC
CDR3: CASSLIQGGDGYTF
V: TRBV28
size: NA
D: TRBD1
J: TRBJ1-2

DNA: TGTGCCAGCAGCGCCCAGCCCACTAGCGATTACAATGAGCAGTTCTTC
CDR3: CASSAQPTSDYNEQFF
V: TRBV7-3
size: NA
D: TRBD2
J: TRBJ2-1

DNA: TGCAGCGTTAGTGGCGGGGGGGACTCTAGCACAGATACGCAGTATTTT
CDR3: CSVSGGGDSSTDTQYF
V: TRBV29-1
size: NA
D: TRBD2
J: TRBJ2-3

DNA: TGTGCCAGCACGGGACTACTGCCCTTGGAGCAGTACTTC
CDR3: CASTGLLPLEQYF
V: TRBV2
size: NA
D: TRBD2
J: TRBJ2-7

DNA: TGTGCCAGCAGTGAAAGGACAGGCGGTGGGGCCAACGTCCTGACTTTC
CDR3: CASSERTGGGANVLTF
V: TRBV6-1
size: NA
D: TRBD1
J: TRBJ2-6

DNA: TGTGCCAGCAGTGGGACAGGGTTAGGGCAGCCCCAGCATTTT
CDR3: CASSGTGLGQPQHF
V: TRBV6-1
size: NA
D: TRBD1
J: TRBJ1-5

DNA: TGTGCCAGCCGCCCAACGGGGCCTGAGCAGTTCTTC
CDR3: CASRPTGPEQFF
V: TRBV11-2
size: NA
D: NA
J: TRBJ2-1

DNA: TGTGCCAGCAAGGGGACATTCGCGGGGAACACTGAAGCTTTCTTT
CDR3: CASKGTFAGNTEAFF
V: TRBV2
size: NA
D: NA
J: TRBJ1-1

DNA: TGTGCCAGCAGCTTAGTGGTAACAGGCGAAAAACTGTTTTTT
CDR3: CASSLVVTGEKLFF
V: TRBV7-2
size: NA
D: NA
J: TRBJ1-4

DNA: TGTGCTAGTGGTGGACAGGGTCTCACAGATACGCAGTATTTT
CDR3: CASGGQGLTDTQYF
V: TRBV12-5
size: NA
D: TRBD1
J: TRBJ2-3

DNA: TGTGCCAGATGCCATTGTCCCGGGCAACCCGGGACGCCCTCCTACGAGCAGTACTTC
CDR3: CARCHCPGQPGTPSYEQYF
V: TRBV6-4
size: NA
D: NA
J: TRBJ2-7

DNA: TGTGCCAGCAGTTTTAGCCCCCGGGCCCCCCCACATCAGGGGGCGCGAGCCAAAAACATTCAGTACTTC
CDR3: CASSFSPRAPPHQGARAKNIQYF
V: TRBV27
size: NA
D: TRBD1
J: TRBJ2-4

DNA: TGTGCCAGCAGTGACAGGGTTCAGGGTGAAAAACTGTTTTTT
CDR3: CASSDRVQGEKLFF
V: TRBV27
size: NA
D: TRBD1
J: TRBJ1-4

DNA: TGTGCCAGCAGCCAAGACAGGTACTCCTACGAGCAGTACTTC
CDR3: CASSQDRYSYEQYF
V: TRBV6-6
size: once
D: NA
J: TRBJ2-7

DNA: TGTGCCAGCAGTGGAGGGGGCTCCTACAATGAGCAGTTCTTC
CDR3: CASSGGGSYNEQFF
V: TRBV6-1
size: NA
D: NA
J: TRBJ2-1

DNA: TGCAGCGCCGATCCCGGGACTAGCGGCACAGATACGCAGTATTTT
CDR3: CSADPGTSGTDTQYF
V: TRBV29-1
size: few
D: TRBD2
J: TRBJ2-3

DNA: TGTGCCAGCAGCTTCAGCATGAACACTGAAGCTTTCTTT
CDR3: CASSFSMNTEAFF
V: TRBV9
size: NA
D: NA
J: TRBJ1-1

DNA: TGTGCCAGCAGCTTGCCGGGCCAGGGAGTCTACGAGCAGTACTTC
CDR3: CASSLPGQGVYEQYF
V: TRBV5-4
size: NA
D: NA
J: TRBJ2-7

DNA: TGTGCCTGGAACCCCCAGTGGTCCCGAAGGAGTGAGCAGTTCTTC
CDR3: CAWNPQWSRRSEQFF
V: TRBV30
size: NA
D: NA
J: TRBJ2-1

DNA: TGTGCCAGCAGCTTAGAAAGCACCTCGGGGGAGCAGTTCTTC
CDR3: CASSLESTSGEQFF
V: TRBV7-2
size: few
D: NA
J: TRBJ2-1

DNA: TGTGCCTGGAGTGGGGGTGGGGATGAAACTGAAGCTTTCTTT
CDR3: CAWSGGGDETEAFF
V: TRBV30
size: NA
D: NA
J: TRBJ1-1

DNA: TGTGCCAGCAGCTTGTCGGGACAGAACAATGAGCAGTTCTTC
CDR3: CASSLSGQNNEQFF
V: TRBV5-4
size: once
D: TRBD1
J: TRBJ2-1